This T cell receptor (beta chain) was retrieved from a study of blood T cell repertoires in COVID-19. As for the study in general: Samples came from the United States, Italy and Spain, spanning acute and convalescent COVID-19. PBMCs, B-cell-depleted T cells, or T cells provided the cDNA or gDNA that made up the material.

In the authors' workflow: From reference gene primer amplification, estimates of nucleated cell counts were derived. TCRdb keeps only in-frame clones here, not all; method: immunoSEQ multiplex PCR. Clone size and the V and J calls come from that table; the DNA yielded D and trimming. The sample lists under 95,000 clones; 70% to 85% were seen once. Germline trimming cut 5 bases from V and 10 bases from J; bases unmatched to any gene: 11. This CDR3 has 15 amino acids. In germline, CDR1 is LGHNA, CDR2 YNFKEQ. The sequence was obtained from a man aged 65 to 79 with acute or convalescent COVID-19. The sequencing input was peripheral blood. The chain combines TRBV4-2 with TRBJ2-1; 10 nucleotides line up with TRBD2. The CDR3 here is CASSSRLAGTGEQFF. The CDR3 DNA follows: TGTGCCAGCAGCTCCAGACTAGCGGGTACAGGAGAGCAGTTCTTC.